This T cell receptor beta chain appears in the sequencing data of a study of memory CD4+ T cells and cytomegalovirus serostatus. With respect to this clone: Its antigen is not identified.

Profiling relied on immunoSEQ multiplex PCR, and the TCRdb table lists in-frame clones only, not all of them. The profile shows 80,000 or so clones, roughly three quarters of them singletons. The sort gate was single viable CD3+CD4+CD8-CD45RO+ cells for memory CD4+ T cells. Serum IgG to CMV pp150, pp28, p38 and p52 defined serostatus. Positive selection with CD4 microbeads enriched total CD4+ T cells. The V end lost 4 bases, the J end lost 0 bases, and 21 bases lay between the germline ends. There are 18 residues in the CDR3. CDR1 and CDR2 (germline): SGHDT, YYEEEE. Overall study results and limits: About two fifths of the roughly 150 known CMV-associated TCRbeta sequences appeared in CD4+ memory. Repertoires predicted CMV serostatus with median bootstrapped AUC of 0.95.

The receptor was derived from an adult in good health and CMV-seropositive. The chain is built from TRBV5-6 and TRBJ2-3, with D tentatively TRBD1 or TRBD2 (5 bases each). The sequenced material came from memory CD4+ T cells from blood. DNA for the CDR3: TGTGCCAGCAGCGTCGTGGGGGAACGACCCGGGAGCACAGATACGCAGTATTTT. This encodes CASSVVGERPGSTDTQYF.